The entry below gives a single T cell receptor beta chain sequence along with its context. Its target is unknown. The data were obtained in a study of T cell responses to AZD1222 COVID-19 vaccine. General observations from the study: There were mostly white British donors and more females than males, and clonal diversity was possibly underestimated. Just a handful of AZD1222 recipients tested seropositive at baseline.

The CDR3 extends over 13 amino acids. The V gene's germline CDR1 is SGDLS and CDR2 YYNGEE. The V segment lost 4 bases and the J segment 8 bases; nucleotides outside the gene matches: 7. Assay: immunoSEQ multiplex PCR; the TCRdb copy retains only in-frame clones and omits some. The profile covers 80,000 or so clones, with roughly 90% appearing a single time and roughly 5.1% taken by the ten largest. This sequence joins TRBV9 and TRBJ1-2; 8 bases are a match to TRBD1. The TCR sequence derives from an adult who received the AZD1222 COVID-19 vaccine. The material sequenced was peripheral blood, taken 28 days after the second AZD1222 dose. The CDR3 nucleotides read TGTGCCAGCAGCCCTACAGGGGGTCGGGGCTACACCTTC. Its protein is CASSPTGGRGYTF.